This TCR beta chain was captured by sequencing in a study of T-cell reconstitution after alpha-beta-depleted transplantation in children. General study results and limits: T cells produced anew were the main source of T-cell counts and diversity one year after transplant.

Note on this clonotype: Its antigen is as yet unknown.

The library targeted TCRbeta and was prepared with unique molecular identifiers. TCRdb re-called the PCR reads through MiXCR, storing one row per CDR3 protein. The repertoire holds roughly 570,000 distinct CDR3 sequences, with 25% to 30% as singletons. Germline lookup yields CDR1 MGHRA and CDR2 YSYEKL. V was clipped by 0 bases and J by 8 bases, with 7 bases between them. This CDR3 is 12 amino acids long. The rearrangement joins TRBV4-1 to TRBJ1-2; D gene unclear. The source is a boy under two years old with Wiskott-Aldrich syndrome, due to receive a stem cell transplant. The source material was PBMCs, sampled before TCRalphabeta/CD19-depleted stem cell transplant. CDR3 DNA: TGCGCCAGCAGCCAAGATTTAGAGGGCTACACCTTC. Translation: CASSQDLEGYTF.